A single sample is the source of the 11 T cell receptor beta chains below, sequenced in a study of a mutant IDH1 vaccine in newly diagnosed glioma. These receptors are not linked to any known antigen. Here immunoSEQ multiplex PCR was the method, and the copy in TCRdb shows in-frame clones only, minus some. The sample carries some 120,000 clones, around 80% recorded once. Time point given: week 11, during vaccination. The content of each vaccine dose was 300 ug of mutant IDH1 20-mer peptide, and topical imiquimod accompanied it. Sequenced here: PBMCs, sampled from a glioma patient whose treatment included an IDH1 peptide vaccine. These receptor sequences come from a man between 40 and 49 years old with glioma.

This chain joins TRBV29-1 and TRBJ2-3, with TRBD1 matching over 8 bases. V trimming: 7 bases; J trimming: 0 bases; junction bases outside the gene matches: 3. In germline, CDR1 is SQVTM, CDR2 ANQGSEA. This CDR3 is built from 13 residues. CDR3: CSADRESTDTQYF. In nucleotides, the CDR3 is TGCAGCGCGGACAGGGAAAGCACAGATACGCAGTATTTT.

The rearrangement joins TRBV4-3 to TRBJ2-3; no clear D gene. There are 16 residues in the CDR3. CDR1 is LGHNA and CDR2 is YSLEER in the germline V gene. The germline V and J ends were trimmed by 0 bases and 0 bases, with 10 bases remaining between them. The CDR3 protein is CASSQDGQASTDTQYF. The CDR3 DNA follows: TGCGCCAGCAGCCAAGATGGGCAGGCTAGCACAGATACGCAGTATTTT.

This clone was detected only once. The chain couples TRBV5-1 to TRBJ2-7; no reliable D call. This CDR3 is 14 amino acids long. V was cut by 0 bases and J by 3 bases, with 10 bases left in between. The germline V gene has CDR1 SGHRS and CDR2 YFSETQ. The CDR3: CASSLAGKGYEQYF. The CDR3 nucleotides read TGCGCCAGCAGCTTGGCTGGGAAGGGCTACGAGCAGTACTTC. The variable domain in full, with the rest retrieved from reference TRBV5-1 and TRBJ2-7, is KAGVTQTPRYLIKTRGQQVTLSCSPISGHRSVSWYQQTPGQGLQFLFEYFSETQRNKGNFPGRFSGRQFSNSRSEMNVSTLELGDSALYLCASSLAGKGYEQYFGPGTRLTVT.

V and J are TRBV7-9 and TRBJ2-7; D is unresolved. The V end was cut by 5 bases, the J end by 3 bases, with 11 bases between. CDR3 length: 13 residues. Germline V gene data show CDR1 as SEHNR and CDR2 as FQNEAQ (reference sequence). CDR3 residues: CASSGTDFYEQYF. Here the CDR3 DNA reads TGTGCCAGCAGCGGTACAGATTTCTACGAGCAGTACTTC.

The V gene is TRBV13, the J gene TRBJ1-2, with no clear D. This CDR3 spans 17 amino acids. The germline V and J ends were trimmed by 0 bases and 4 bases, with 18 bases remaining between them. The germline gives CDR1 PRHDT, CDR2 FYEKMQ (reference sequence). CDR3 sequence reads: CASSLGDRGGRSYGYTF. The CDR3 bases are TGTGCCAGCAGCTTAGGGGACCGCGGTGGCCGGAGCTATGGCTACACCTTC.

The gene calls are TRBV19 and TRBJ2-7, with 8 nucleotides matching TRBD1. This CDR3 region has 15 residues. Looked up from germline, CDR1 is LNHDA and CDR2 is SQIVND (reference sequence). With 8 bases clipped from V and 1 base from J, the junction kept 10 bases outside the gene matches. CDR3: CASLGPGTGSYEQYF. Written as DNA, the CDR3 is TGTGCCAGTTTAGGACCCGGGACAGGATCCTACGAGCAGTACTTC.

The chain has TRBV28 and TRBJ2-7; 11 nucleotides agree with TRBD2. This CDR3 has 15 residues. Germline V gene data show CDR1 as MDHEN and CDR2 as SYDVKM. Trimming cost V 3 bases and J 2 bases; bases outside gene matches: 3. The CDR3: CASSLVSGRAYEQYF. The DNA of the CDR3 is TGTGCCAGCAGTTTGGTTAGCGGGAGGGCCTACGAGCAGTACTTC.

This chain links TRBV6-1 with TRBJ1-2, with D uncertain. This CDR3 has 13 amino acids. Between the trimmed V and J ends, which lost 2 bases and 7 bases, there was a span of 11 bases. Germline V gene lookup returns CDR1 MNHNS and CDR2 SASEGT. The CDR3 sequence: CASSEHEMGGYTF. CDR3 DNA: TGTGCCAGCAGTGAACACGAGATGGGTGGCTACACCTTC.

This chain uses TRBV14 with TRBJ1-1; the D is unclear. The V end was cut by 0 bases, the J end by 5 bases, with 16 bases between. The CDR3 has 16 residues. Per germline, CDR1 SGHDN and CDR2 FVKESK. CDR3 amino acids: CASSQDRGRGRTEAFF. The CDR3 DNA reads TGTGCCAGCAGCCAAGATCGAGGTCGGGGTCGGACTGAAGCTTTCTTT.

The V call is TRBV7-9, the J call TRBJ1-1, with D possibly being TRBD1 (5 bases). The germline CDR1 and CDR2 sequences are SEHNR and FQNEAQ (reference sequence). CDR3 length: 16 residues. Trimming stripped 5 bases from V and 2 bases from J, with 18 bases between. CDR3 sequence: CASSPPSGTPNTEAFF. The CDR3 DNA is TGTGCCAGCAGCCCACCTTCCGGGACTCCCAACACTGAAGCTTTCTTT.

The gene calls are TRBV7-2 and TRBJ2-7, with a weak D call TRBD1 (6 bases). The ends were cut back, 2 bases at V and 0 bases at J, with 8 bases in the middle. The CDR3 runs 14 residues. CDR1 and CDR2 (germline): SGHTA, FQGNSA. CDR3 coding DNA: TGTGCCAGCAGCTTAAAGGACAGCTCCTACGAGCAGTACTTC. It codes for CASSLKDSSYEQYF.